This T cell receptor beta chain is drawn from a study of cytomegalovirus exposure and HLA in healthy donors. Clones were read by immunoSEQ multiplex PCR, and TCRdb kept only the in-frame ones, dropping some. The sample includes fewer than 150,000 clones, roughly 88% of them seen just once. Among the 120 or so subjects of the validation cohort, separate from the 666-subject first cohort, were the donors. Germline values: CDR1 LGHNA, CDR2 YNFKEQ. J was trimmed by 0 bases and V by 1 base; bases with no gene match: 5. This CDR3 is built from 16 residues. This clone was picked up one time. Its antigen is not identified. Whole-study results and caveats: Confirmation was obtained in vitro that a few CMV-associated chains are specific for CMV antigens.

The receptor comes from a man between 18 and 35 years old in good health and CMV-seronegative. J is TRBJ1-2 and V is TRBV4-2, with 7 bases aligning to TRBD1. Material for sequencing was PBMCs. The CDR3 DNA reads as TGTGCCAGCAGCCAAGTGGGGCAGGGGGCTAACTATGGCTACACCTTC. Translation gives CASSQVGQGANYGYTF.